The clone carrying this TCR beta chain was counted only a few times. Its antigen is still unknown. The iRepertoire nested amplicon-rescue multiplex PCR amplified TCR alpha and beta CDR3s from RNA. TCRdb redid the calling of the multiplex PCR reads with MiXCR, one entry per CDR3 protein. The sample has roughly 200,000 distinct CDR3 sequences, roughly a third seen once. The record originates from a study of glioma-infiltrating T cells. V shed 1 base and J shed 2 bases, with 10 bases lying between them. Germline CDR1 is SGHVS and CDR2 is FNYEAQ. This CDR3 is 15 amino acids long. Findings of the study overall: Above-expected tissue-blood divergence occurred in all gliomas, most in low-grade ones. Tissue and blood shared very few CDR3 sequences.

The chain has TRBV7-6 and TRBJ2-3; D call uncertain. Material: glioma tissue, nonneoplastic brain tissue, or PBMCs (not recorded which). The source is a human donor with low-grade glioma or glioblastoma, undergoing nonglioma brain surgery, or in good health (not recorded which). CDR3 region: CASSLVTAVTDTQYF. In DNA form, the CDR3 reads TGTGCCAGCAGCTTAGTTACGGCCGTCACAGATACGCAGTATTTT.